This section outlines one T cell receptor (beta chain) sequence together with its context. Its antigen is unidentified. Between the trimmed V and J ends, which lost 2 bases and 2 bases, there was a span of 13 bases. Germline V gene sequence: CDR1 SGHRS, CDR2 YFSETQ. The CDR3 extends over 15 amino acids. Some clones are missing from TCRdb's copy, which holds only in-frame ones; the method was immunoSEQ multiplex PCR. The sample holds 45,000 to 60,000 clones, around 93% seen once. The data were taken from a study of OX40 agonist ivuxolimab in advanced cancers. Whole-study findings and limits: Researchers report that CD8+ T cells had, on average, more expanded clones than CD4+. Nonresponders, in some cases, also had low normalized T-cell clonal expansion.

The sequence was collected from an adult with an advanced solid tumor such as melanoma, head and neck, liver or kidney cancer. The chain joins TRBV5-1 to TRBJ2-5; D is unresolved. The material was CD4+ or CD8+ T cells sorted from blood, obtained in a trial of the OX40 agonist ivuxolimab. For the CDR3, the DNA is TGCGCCAGCAGCTTTGGCTCCCAGGCACAAGAGACCCAGTACTTC. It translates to CASSFGSQAQETQYF.